What follows is one TCR beta chain and its context. Its antigen target is currently unknown. Base quality data are lacking; no much larger clone is found one base away. Library prep was done by the immunoSEQ multiplex PCR assay. Roughly 10^5 TCR templates per sample were assayed on the deep sequencing platform. Genomic DNA extracted from sorted T cells was the material used for TCRbeta CDR3 sequencing. The original pipeline was this. The R programming language was used for clonal analysis of the TCRbeta CDR3 data. Comparing unstimulated samples against CFSE-low samples taken after the reaction was how alloreactive CD4+ and CD8+ clones were defined. By matching sequences to the repertoires of sorted unstimulated Treg and non-Treg cells, each alloreactive CD4+ clone was assigned a regulatory or non-regulatory origin. TCRdb limited this immuneACCESS table to in-frame rearrangements with V and J called. A share of clones is missing; checked studies link under half to unresolved V genes, and the rest is unexplained. Clonal size and the V and J genes are those of that table, whereas D and trimming came from the DNA. For this sample there are more than 85,000 clones; 94% appear just once. In total, the top ten clones hold approximately 0.61% of the sample.

The cysteine opens and the phenylalanine closes a CDR3 of 16 amino acids. Only the CDR3 DNA is retained, 48 bases long and in frame from the first base. CDR1 KGHSH and CDR2 LQKENI were looked up in the germline V gene. For this chain, trimming is 1 base at the V end and 1 base at the J end, and the number of junction bases without a gene match is 5. TCRbeta CDR3 sequencing was performed on sorted unstimulated T cells and on proliferating T cells recovered from mixed lymphocyte reactions. Fresh whole blood from over 8 HLA-typed healthy donors was used to isolate PBMCs. To map where alloreactive clones came from, unstimulated CD4+ regulatory T cells were FACS-sorted. The entry originates in a study of siplizumab effects on memory and regulatory T cells (dated by TCRdb to about 2019). As for the study more broadly: The study looked at the effect of siplizumab, an anti-CD2 antibody, on alloreactive T-cell subsets in allogeneic mixed lymphocyte reactions made from human PBMCs. The investigation overall reported the following: Whether proliferating Tregs from siplizumab cultures actually had suppressive function was not functionally confirmed. Siplizumab significantly lowered the cumulative frequency of alloreactive sequences that could be traced to unstimulated CD4+ memory T cells. Sequences below about 10^-5 frequency were poorly captured, so only a minor fraction of alloreactive clones could be mapped to unstimulated subsets. About 80-97% of proliferating CD4+ or CD8+ clones could not be given a naive or memory phenotype. Among mappable alloreactive CD4+ clones, an average Treg-derived fraction of about 69% was observed with siplizumab, compared with roughly 27% in control reactions. Unstimulated naive T cells appeared to be more diverse than memory T cells, and naive cells seemed to make a substantial contribution to the alloresponse.

The receptor's source is a human donor in good health. The source material was Tregs sorted from blood. Rearrangement joined TRBV18 to TRBJ2-3, with TRBD2 identical over 7 junction bases. The CDR3 amino acid sequence is: CASSPLVLAGTDTQYF. The nucleotide sequence is given as TGTGCCAGCTCACCACTCGTTCTAGCGGGCACAGATACGCAGTATTTT.